The clone carrying this TCR beta chain has a handful of counts. Its antigen is not identified. Both 60 Vbeta primers and 13 Jbeta primers went into the PCR. The protocol was immunoSEQ multiplex PCR, while the TCRdb copy is restricted to in-frame clones and leaves out a portion. Among 150,000 to 200,000 clones listed, 75% to 85% were seen once. The data stem from a study of cytomegalovirus exposure and HLA in healthy donors. Study-wide results and limits: Prediction of most subjects' HLA-A and HLA-B alleles by TCR beta sequences was reportedly accurate. Segments of the TCR beta V type were, in most cases, productive about 90% or about 30% of the time in an earlier analysis. Among donors in an Asian-associated ancestry cluster, a later analysis reportedly found fewer N-insertions than the roughly 670-donor mean.

This CDR3 spans 13 amino acids. The germline CDR1 and CDR2 sequences are MNHEY and SVGAGI. The V end lost 4 bases, the J end lost 1 base, and 7 bases lay between the germline ends. The TCR originated in a male donor in good health and CMV-seropositive. Sequencing was carried out using PBMCs. The chain carries TRBV6-5 and TRBJ1-1; D is possibly TRBD1 (5 bases). The CDR3 loop is CASSSGQNTEAFF. As DNA, the CDR3 is TGTGCCAGCAGTTCTGGACAGAACACTGAAGCTTTCTTT.